This paragraph reports one T cell receptor (beta chain). Enrolled during active infection, Seattle patients were then followed longitudinally. Trimming stripped 9 bases from V and 8 bases from J, with 22 bases between. CDR3 length: 14 residues. Per the germline V gene, CDR1 is LNHDA and CDR2 is SQIVND (reference sequence). Assay used: immunoSEQ multiplex PCR; TCRdb lists only in-frame clones, some missing. The table has 220,000 or so clones, 85% to 90% seen once. This sample is drawn from a study of blood T cell repertoires in COVID-19. This TCR came from a woman between 50 and 59 years old with COVID-19, enrolled during active disease. Sequenced input: peripheral blood. The V call is TRBV19, the J call TRBJ1-2; TRBD1 is a possible D gene (6 bases). CDR3 sequence (DNA): TGTGCCAGCAAAAGGGGGGGTAATGCGGGAGGCTACACCTTC. This sequence encodes CASKRGGNAGGYTF.